This entry describes one T cell receptor (beta chain). The data originate from a study of blood T cell repertoires in COVID-19. Study as a whole: Collection of acute and convalescent COVID-19 samples took place in the United States, Italy and Spain.

Assay: immunoSEQ multiplex PCR; the TCRdb copy retains only in-frame clones and omits some. Among more than 200,000 clones, around 82% were seen once, and the ten largest hold roughly 4.9%. The TCR comes from a woman aged 80 or older with active or convalescent COVID-19. Sequencing was done on a sample of peripheral blood.

The DNA for the CDR3 is TGCGCCAGCAGCTTGGAGCCAGGGGTGTACCAGCCCCAGCATTTT. Translating it yields CASSLEPGVYQPQHF. This chain connects TRBV5-1 to TRBJ1-5; tentative D call: TRBD1 (6 bases). V gave up 0 bases and J gave up 7 bases, with 14 bases separating them. Germline loops: CDR1 SGHRS, CDR2 YFSETQ. The CDR3 sequence is 15 residues long.